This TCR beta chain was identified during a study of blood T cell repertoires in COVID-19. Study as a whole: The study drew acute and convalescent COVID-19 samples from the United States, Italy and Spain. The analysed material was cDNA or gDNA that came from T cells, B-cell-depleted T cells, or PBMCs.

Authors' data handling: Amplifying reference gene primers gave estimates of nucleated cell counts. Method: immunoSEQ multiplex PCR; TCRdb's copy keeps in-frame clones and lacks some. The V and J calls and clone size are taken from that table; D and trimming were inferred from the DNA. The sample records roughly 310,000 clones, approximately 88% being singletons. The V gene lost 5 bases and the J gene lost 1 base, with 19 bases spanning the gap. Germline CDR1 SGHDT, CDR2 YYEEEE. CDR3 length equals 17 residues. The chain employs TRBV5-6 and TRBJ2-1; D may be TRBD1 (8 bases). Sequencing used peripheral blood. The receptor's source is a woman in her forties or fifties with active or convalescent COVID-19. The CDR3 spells CASSSGQGGRSYNEQFF. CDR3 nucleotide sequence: TGTGCCAGCAGTTCCGGACAGGGAGGGAGGTCCTACAATGAGCAGTTCTTC.